This TCR beta chain was recorded in a study of long-term antiretroviral therapy in people with HIV. The study, taken as a whole, reports: Repertoires in HIV (unlike those of controls) had narrower CDR3 length ranges.

Post-ART PBMC samples numbered at least two per donor, and pre-ART ones at least one. It was in the United States that all participants with HIV were treated. Going into DNA extraction, samples held roughly 0.9-11 million cryopreserved PBMC. This clone was picked up one time. Its antigen is not known. Investigators performed immunoSEQ version v3.0 at survey level. Assay used: immunoSEQ multiplex PCR; TCRdb lists only in-frame clones, some missing. The table shows just over 20,000 clones, with around 80% occurring only once. The V gene lost 2 bases and the J gene lost 3 bases, with 14 bases spanning the gap. The CDR3 length is 15 residues. The V gene's germline CDR1 is MGHDK and CDR2 SYGVNS.

The TCR comes from a woman in her thirties or forties with HIV. This rearrangement joins TRBV25-1 to TRBJ2-7; D is undetermined. The material sequenced was unsorted PBMCs, taken 4.1 years after starting antiretroviral therapy. CDR3 loop: CASSEDPAHGYEQYF. The CDR3 DNA sequence: TGTGCCAGCAGTGAAGACCCAGCCCACGGCTACGAGCAGTACTTC.